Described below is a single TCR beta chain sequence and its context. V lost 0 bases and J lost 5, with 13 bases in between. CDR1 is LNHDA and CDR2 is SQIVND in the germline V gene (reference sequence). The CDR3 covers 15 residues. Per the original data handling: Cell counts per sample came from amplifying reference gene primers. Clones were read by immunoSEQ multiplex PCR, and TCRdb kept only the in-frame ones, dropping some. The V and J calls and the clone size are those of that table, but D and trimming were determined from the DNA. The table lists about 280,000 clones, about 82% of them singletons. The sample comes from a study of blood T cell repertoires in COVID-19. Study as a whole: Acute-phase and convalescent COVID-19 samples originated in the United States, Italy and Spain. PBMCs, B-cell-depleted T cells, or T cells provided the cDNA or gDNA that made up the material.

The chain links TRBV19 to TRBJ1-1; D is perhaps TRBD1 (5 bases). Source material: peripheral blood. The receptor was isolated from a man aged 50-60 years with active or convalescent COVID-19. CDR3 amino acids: CASSIDRGGTTEAFF. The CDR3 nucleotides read TGTGCCAGTAGTATAGATCGCGGGGGAACAACTGAAGCTTTCTTT.